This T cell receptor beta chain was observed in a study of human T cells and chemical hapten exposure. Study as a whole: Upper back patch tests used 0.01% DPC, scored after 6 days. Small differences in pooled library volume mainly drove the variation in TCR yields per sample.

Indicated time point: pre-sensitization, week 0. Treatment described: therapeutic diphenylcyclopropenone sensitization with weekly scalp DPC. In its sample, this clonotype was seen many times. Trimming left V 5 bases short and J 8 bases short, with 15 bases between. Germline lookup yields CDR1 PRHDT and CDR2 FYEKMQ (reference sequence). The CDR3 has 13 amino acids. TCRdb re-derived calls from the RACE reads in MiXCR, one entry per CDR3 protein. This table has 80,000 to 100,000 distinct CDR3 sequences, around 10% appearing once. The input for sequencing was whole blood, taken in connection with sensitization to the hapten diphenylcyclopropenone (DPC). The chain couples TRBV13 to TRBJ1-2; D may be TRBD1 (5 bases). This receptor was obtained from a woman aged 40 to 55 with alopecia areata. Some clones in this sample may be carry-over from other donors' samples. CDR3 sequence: CASSARALGGYTF. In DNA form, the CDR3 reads TGTGCCAGCAGCGCCAGGGCCCTAGGAGGCTACACCTTC.